The present TCR beta chain was sequenced within a study of cytomegalovirus exposure and HLA in healthy donors. Study as a whole: Samples from HLA-typed donors yielded approximately 80 million unique TCRs in an early data release.

Overall study findings and caveats: Indistinguishable V segments such as TRBV6-2 and TRBV6-3 were excluded.

About this clone itself: The antigen is undetermined.

Germline V lookup: CDR1 MGHRA, CDR2 YSYEKL. This CDR3 has 17 amino acids. The V and J ends lost 1 base and 2 bases respectively, with 17 bases between them. Primers for the PCR totalled 60 Vbeta and 13 Jbeta. Repertoires were generated with immunoSEQ multiplex PCR, while TCRdb's copy carries only in-frame clones and drops some. Altogether roughly 100,000 clones are present, 60% to 80% being singletons, with the ten largest covering 0.6% to 1%. The V gene is TRBV4-1, the J gene TRBJ1-2; tentatively, D is TRBD1 (5 bases). The receptor was derived from a boy aged 5-17 years in good health and CMV-seronegative. The sample consisted of PBMCs. The CDR3 DNA is TGCGCCAGCAGCCAAGGTTCATCCAGGGTTGCAAACTATGGCTACACCTTC. Amino acids: CASSQGSSRVANYGYTF.